A single sample gave rise to the 19 T cell receptor beta chains below, sequenced in a study of T cells in narcolepsy. The data were produced by immunoSEQ multiplex PCR, yet TCRdb's version contains in-frame clones alone and is incomplete. The sample carries roughly 15,000 clones, approximately 85% recorded once. The specimen sequenced was memory (CD45RA-) CD4+ T cells from blood. The receptor source for this set is a human donor in good health.

This rearrangement joins TRBV19 to TRBJ1-2; 9 nucleotides agree with TRBD1. This CDR3 has 15 residues. Germline CDR1 reads LNHDA; CDR2 reads SQIVND (reference sequence). Unmatched junction bases numbered 18, after V lost 5 bases and J lost 14 bases. The CDR3 nucleotides are TGTGCCAGTAGTGCAAACTACCGGGACAGGGTGGAAAAGACCTTC. It yields the protein CASSANYRDRVEKTF.

The chain combines TRBV5-1 with TRBJ2-5; TRBD2 aligns across 9 bases. The CDR3 is 15 residues long. Germline CDR1 is SGHRS and CDR2 is YFSETQ. Losses at the gene ends were 4 bases for V and 7 bases for J; bases not matched to a gene: 11. The CDR3 DNA reads TGCGCCAGCAGCGGAAATAGCGGGAGCGCCGGGACCCAGTACTTC. It encodes CASSGNSGSAGTQYF.

The chain joins TRBV19 to TRBJ1-2; 9 bases are a match to TRBD1. CDR3 size: 13 residues. CDR1 is LNHDA and CDR2 is SQIVND in the germline V gene (reference sequence). V was clipped by 7 bases and J by 4 bases; unmatched bases: 4. DNA of the CDR3: TGTGCCAGTACTACAGGGGGCGGCTATGGCTACACCTTC. This translates into CASTTGGGYGYTF.

This chain joins TRBV7-8 and TRBJ2-1; D might be TRBD2 (6 bases). V was clipped by 6 bases and J by 9 bases, with 18 bases between them. This CDR3 is built from 14 residues. The germline V gene has CDR1 SGHVS and CDR2 FQNEAQ. The CDR3 region is CASSPGGGLGEQFF. The CDR3 region has the DNA TGTGCCAGCAGTCCCGGTGGGGGGTTGGGTGAGCAGTTCTTC.

The chain couples TRBV30 to TRBJ1-5; 12 positions match TRBD1. The CDR3 length is 18 residues. With 1 base clipped from V and 4 bases from J, the junction kept 11 bases outside the gene matches. CDR1 and CDR2 from the germline V gene are GTSNPN and SVGIG (reference sequence). CDR3 sequence (DNA): TGTGCCTGGAGTGGGGACAGGGGGCAACGGGTAAGAAATCAGCCCCAGCATTTT. Encoded protein: CAWSGDRGQRVRNQPQHF.

The V call is TRBV18, the J call TRBJ2-7, with D maybe TRBD2 (6 bases). The V and J ends lost 7 bases and 5 bases respectively, with 9 bases between them. The CDR3 has 11 residues. Germline V gene data show CDR1 as KGHSH and CDR2 as LQKENI. The CDR3 loop reads CASWAGHEQYF. The CDR3 coding sequence is TGTGCCAGCTGGGCGGGGCACGAGCAGTACTTC.

The chain links TRBV10-3 to TRBJ1-3; D is ambiguous. The ends were cut back, 0 bases at V and 8 bases at J, with 11 bases in the middle. The V gene's germline CDR1 is ENHRY and CDR2 SYGVKD. The CDR3 runs to 14 residues. The CDR3 sequence: CAISESGRTDTIYF. The CDR3 nucleotides are TGTGCCATCAGTGAGTCTGGCCGGACGGACACCATATATTTT.

V is TRBV27 and J is TRBJ2-7; TRBD2 aligns across 7 bases. The CDR3 runs to 13 residues. Trimming removed 5 bases from V and 6 bases from J; junction bases left unmatched: 7. Germline V gene data show CDR1 as MNHEY and CDR2 as SMNVEV (reference sequence). The CDR3 sequence is CASSPWGRVEQYF. In nucleotides, the CDR3 is TGTGCCAGCAGTCCCTGGGGGAGGGTCGAGCAGTACTTC.

This clone showed up just once. The rearrangement links TRBV5-6 to TRBJ2-1; TRBD2 matches at 8 bases. V was clipped by 4 bases and J by 3 bases; unmatched bases: 3. The germline CDR1 and CDR2 sequences are SGHDT and YYEEEE. This CDR3 region has 14 residues. The CDR3 spells CASSTGTSYNEQFF. The CDR3 DNA sequence: TGTGCCAGCAGCACCGGGACTAGCTACAATGAGCAGTTCTTC.

This chain connects TRBV11-2 to TRBJ2-7, with D hard to call. The V end was cut by 2 bases, the J end by 6 bases, with 14 bases between. Germline CDR1 reads SGHAT; CDR2 reads FQNNGV. The CDR3 sequence is 14 residues long. The CDR3 bases are TGTGCCAGCAGCTTAACGCTCTGGGCTGGCGAGCAGTACTTC. It codes for CASSLTLWAGEQYF.

V usage is TRBV28 and J usage is TRBJ2-5; TRBD2 matches at 8 bases. The DNA matches TRBJ2-7 better at its end, which makes the J call doubtful. Germline lookup yields CDR1 MDHEN and CDR2 SYDVKM. The CDR3 sequence is 14 residues long. As DNA, the CDR3 is TGTGCCAGCAGTCTCGGGAGGGCTATCGACGAGCAGTACTTC. Translation: CASSLGRAIDEQYF.

The chain recombines TRBV6-1 with TRBJ1-2; D perhaps matches TRBD1 (6 bases). There are 13 residues in the CDR3. Trimming took 5 bases from V and 2 from J, leaving 9 bases between them. Looked up from germline, CDR1 is MNHNS and CDR2 is SASEGT. CDR3 sequence reads: CASSPGVNYGYTF. In DNA form, the CDR3 reads TGTGCCAGCAGTCCAGGGGTCAACTATGGCTACACCTTC.

The J gene is TRBJ1-2, the V gene TRBV7-8; weak D call: TRBD1 (5 bases). Germline CDR1 is SGHVS and CDR2 is FQNEAQ. Trimming stripped 0 bases from V and 1 base from J, with 9 bases between. There are 15 residues in the CDR3. CDR3 residues: CASSLAPTVNYGYTF. DNA for the CDR3: TGTGCCAGCAGCTTAGCCCCGACAGTTAACTATGGCTACACCTTC. Based on the CDR3 plus reference TRBV7-8 and TRBJ1-2, the full variable domain is GAGVSQSPRYKVAKRGQDVALRCDPISGHVSLFWYQQALGQGPEFLTYFQNEAQLDKSGLPSDRFFAERPEGSVSTLKIQRTQQEDSAVYLCASSLAPTVNYGYTFGSGTRLTVV.

This chain links TRBV27 with TRBJ2-2; D uncertain. V lost 2 bases and J 6 bases, leaving 10 bases between the germline ends. Germline CDR1 is MNHEY and CDR2 is SMNVEV (reference sequence). This CDR3 has 14 residues. As DNA, the CDR3 is TGTGCCAGCAGTTTAACCAGACGTTCCGGGGAGCTGTTTTTT. It yields the protein CASSLTRRSGELFF.

CDR3 region: CASSEGGQGTKLFF. CDR3 nucleotides: TGTGCCAGCAGTGAAGGGGGACAGGGGACAAAACTGTTTTTT. V and J are TRBV2 and TRBJ1-4, with 10 bases aligning to TRBD1. This CDR3 contains 14 residues. The ends lost 1 base at V and 10 bases at J; junction bases unmatched: 3. CDR1 is SNHLY, CDR2 FYNNEI, per germline.

This chain uses TRBV18 with TRBJ2-6; no clear D. CDR1 is KGHSH, CDR2 LQKENI, per germline. V dropped 3 bases and J dropped 1 base, with 10 bases sitting between them. CDR3 length: 16 amino acids. The CDR3 region is CASSPPRISGANVLTF. CDR3 nucleotides: TGTGCCAGCTCACCCCCCCGTATATCTGGGGCCAACGTCCTGACTTTC. The full variable domain, completed using reference TRBV18 and TRBJ2-6, is NAGVMQNPRHLVRRRGQEARLRCSPMKGHSHVYWYRQLPEEGLKFMVYLQKENIIDESGMPKERFSAEFPKEGPSILRIQQVVRGDSAAYFCASSPPRISGANVLTFGAGSRLTVL.

This chain joins TRBV6-1 and TRBJ2-5; no reliable D call. Germline V gene sequence: CDR1 MNHNS, CDR2 SASEGT. There are 11 residues in the CDR3. Trimming removed 4 bases from V and 4 bases from J, with 4 bases in between. The CDR3 coding sequence is TGTGCCAGCAGTGGGGGAGAGACCCAGTACTTC. This codes for CASSGGETQYF.

There are a few counts of this clone. The rearrangement links TRBV7-9 to TRBJ2-7, with TRBD1 matching 7 bases. The CDR3 is 15 amino acids. The V and J ends lost 5 bases and 7 bases, in that order; junction bases with no gene match: 14. CDR1 and CDR2 from the germline V gene are SEHNR and FQNEAQ (reference sequence). The CDR3, as DNA: TGTGCCAGCAGCCCAGGGACAGTCACCCAGGGGGAGCAGTACTTC. It is translated as CASSPGTVTQGEQYF.

The V call is TRBV4-1, the J call TRBJ1-3; tentative D call: TRBD1 (5 bases). This CDR3 contains 16 residues. V was shortened by 4 bases and J by 2 bases, with 15 bases between the two germline ends. Looked up from germline, CDR1 is MGHRA and CDR2 is YSYEKL. CDR3: CASSPLHAGPGNTIYF. The CDR3 DNA reads as TGCGCCAGCAGCCCGCTCCACGCAGGGCCTGGAAACACCATATATTTT.